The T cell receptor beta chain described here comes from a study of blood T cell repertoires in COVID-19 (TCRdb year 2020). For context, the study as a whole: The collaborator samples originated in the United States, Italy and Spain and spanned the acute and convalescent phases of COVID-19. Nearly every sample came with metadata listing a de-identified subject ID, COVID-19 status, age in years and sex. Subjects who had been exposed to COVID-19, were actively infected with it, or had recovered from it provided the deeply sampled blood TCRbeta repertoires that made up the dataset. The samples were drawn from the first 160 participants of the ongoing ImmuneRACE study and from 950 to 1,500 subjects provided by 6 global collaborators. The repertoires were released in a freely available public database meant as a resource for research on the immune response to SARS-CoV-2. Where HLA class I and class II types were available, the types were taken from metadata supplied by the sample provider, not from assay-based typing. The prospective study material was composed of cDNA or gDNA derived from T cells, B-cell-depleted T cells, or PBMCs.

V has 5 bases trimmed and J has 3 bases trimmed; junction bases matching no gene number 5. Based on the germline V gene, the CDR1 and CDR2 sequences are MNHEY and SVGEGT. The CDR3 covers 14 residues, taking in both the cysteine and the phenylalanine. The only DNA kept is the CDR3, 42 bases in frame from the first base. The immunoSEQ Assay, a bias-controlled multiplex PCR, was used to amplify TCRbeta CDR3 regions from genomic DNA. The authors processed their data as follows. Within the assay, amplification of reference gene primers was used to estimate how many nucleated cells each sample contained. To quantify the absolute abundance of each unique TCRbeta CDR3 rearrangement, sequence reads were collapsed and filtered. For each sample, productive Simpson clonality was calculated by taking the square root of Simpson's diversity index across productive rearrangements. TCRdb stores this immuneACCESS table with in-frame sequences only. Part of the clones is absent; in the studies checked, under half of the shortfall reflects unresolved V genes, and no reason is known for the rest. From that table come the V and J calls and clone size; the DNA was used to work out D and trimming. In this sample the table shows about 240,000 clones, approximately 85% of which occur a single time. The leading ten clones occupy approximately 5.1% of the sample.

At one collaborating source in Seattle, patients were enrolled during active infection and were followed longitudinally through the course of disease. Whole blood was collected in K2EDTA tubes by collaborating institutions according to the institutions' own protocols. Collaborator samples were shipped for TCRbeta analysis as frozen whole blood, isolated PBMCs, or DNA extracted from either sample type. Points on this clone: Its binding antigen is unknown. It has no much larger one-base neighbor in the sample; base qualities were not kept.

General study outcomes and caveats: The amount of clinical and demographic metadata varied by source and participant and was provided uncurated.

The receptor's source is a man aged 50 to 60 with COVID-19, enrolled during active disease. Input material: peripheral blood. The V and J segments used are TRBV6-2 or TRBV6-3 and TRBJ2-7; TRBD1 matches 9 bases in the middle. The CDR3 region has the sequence CASSGRTGDYEQYF. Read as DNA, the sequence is TGTGCCAGCAGTGGGAGGACAGGGGACTACGAGCAGTACTTC.